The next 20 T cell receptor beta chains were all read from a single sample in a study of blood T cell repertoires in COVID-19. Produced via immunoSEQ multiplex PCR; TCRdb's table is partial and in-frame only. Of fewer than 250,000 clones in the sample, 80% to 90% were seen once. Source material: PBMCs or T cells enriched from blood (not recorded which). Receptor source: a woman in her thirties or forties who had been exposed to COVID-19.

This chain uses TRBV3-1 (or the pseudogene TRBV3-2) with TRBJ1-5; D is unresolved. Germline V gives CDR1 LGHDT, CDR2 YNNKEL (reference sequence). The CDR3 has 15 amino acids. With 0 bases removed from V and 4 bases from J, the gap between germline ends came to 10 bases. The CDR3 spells CASSQDLVGNQPQHF. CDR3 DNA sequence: TGTGCCAGCAGCCAAGATTTGGTCGGGAATCAGCCCCAGCATTTT.

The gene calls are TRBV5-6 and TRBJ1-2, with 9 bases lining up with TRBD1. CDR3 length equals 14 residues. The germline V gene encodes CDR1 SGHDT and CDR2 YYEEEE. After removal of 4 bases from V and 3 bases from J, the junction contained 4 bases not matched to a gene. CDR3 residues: CASSPGTGYYGYTF. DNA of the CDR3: TGTGCCAGCAGCCCCGGGACAGGGTACTATGGCTACACCTTC.

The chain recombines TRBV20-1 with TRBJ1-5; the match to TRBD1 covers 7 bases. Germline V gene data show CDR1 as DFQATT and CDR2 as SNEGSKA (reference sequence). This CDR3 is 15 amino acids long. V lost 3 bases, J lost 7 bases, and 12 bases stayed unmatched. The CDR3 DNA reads TGCAGTGCTAGTGAGGGGGCTGATCTTTTACAGCCCCAGCATTTT. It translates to CSASEGADLLQPQHF.

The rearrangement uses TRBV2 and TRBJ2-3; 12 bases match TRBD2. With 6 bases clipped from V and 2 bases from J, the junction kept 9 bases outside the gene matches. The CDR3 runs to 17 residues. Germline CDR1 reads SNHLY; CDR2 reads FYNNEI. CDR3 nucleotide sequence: TGTGCCAGCAGCGAGACAAGGACTAGCGGGACCACAGATACGCAGTATTTT. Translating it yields CASSETRTSGTTDTQYF.

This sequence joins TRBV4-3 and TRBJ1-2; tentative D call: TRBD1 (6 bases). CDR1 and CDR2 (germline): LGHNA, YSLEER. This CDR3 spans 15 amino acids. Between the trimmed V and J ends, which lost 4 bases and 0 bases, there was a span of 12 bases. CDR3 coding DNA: TGCGCCAGCAGCCGGAACAGGGAAGCTAACTATGGCTACACCTTC. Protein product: CASSRNREANYGYTF.

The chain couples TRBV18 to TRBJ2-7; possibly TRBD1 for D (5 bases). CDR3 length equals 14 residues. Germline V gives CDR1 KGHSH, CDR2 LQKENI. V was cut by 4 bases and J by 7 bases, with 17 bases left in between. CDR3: CASSLNQGGREQYF. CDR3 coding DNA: TGTGCCAGCTCACTTAACCAGGGCGGTCGTGAGCAGTACTTC.

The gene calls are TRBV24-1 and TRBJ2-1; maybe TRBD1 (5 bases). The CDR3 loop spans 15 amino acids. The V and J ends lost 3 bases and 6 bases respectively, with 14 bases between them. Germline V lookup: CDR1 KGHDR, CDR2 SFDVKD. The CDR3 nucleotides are TGTGCCACCAGTGATGGGGCGAAGGGTCGCAATGAGCAGTTCTTC. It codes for CATSDGAKGRNEQFF.

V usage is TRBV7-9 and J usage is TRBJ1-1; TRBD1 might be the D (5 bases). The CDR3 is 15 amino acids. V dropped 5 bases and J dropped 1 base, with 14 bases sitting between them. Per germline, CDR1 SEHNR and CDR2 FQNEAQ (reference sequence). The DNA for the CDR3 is TGTGCCAGCAGCCCAGGCGGGACCCCGAACACTGAAGCTTTCTTT. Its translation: CASSPGGTPNTEAFF. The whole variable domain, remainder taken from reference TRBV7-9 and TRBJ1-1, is DTGVSQNPRHKITKRGQNVTFRCDPISEHNRLYWYRQTLGQGPEFLTYFQNEAQLEKSRLLSDRFSAERPKGSFSTLEIQRTEQGDSAMYLCASSPGGTPNTEAFFGQGTRLTVV.

This chain's CDR3 is CASSLVGREGNSPLHF. The CDR3 nucleotides are TGCGCCAGCAGCTTGGTTGGCAGGGAGGGGAATTCACCCCTCCACTTT. The chain links TRBV5-1 to TRBJ1-6; D perhaps matches TRBD1 (5 bases). V was trimmed by 0 bases and J by 7 bases, leaving 14 bases between them. This CDR3 is 16 amino acids long. CDR1 SGHRS and CDR2 YFSETQ come from the germline V gene.

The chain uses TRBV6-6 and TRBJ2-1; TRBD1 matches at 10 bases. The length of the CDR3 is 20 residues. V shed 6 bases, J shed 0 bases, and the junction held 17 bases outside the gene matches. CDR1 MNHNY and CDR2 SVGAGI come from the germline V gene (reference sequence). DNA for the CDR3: TGTGCCAGCAGCCTAGGGACAGGGGCGCGGTATTTCAACTCCTACAATGAGCAGTTCTTC. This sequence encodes CASSLGTGARYFNSYNEQFF.

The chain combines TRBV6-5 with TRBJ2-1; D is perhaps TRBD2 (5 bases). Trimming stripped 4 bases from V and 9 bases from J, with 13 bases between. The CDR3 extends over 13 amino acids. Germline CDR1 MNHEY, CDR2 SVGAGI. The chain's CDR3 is CASSSRGWGEQFF. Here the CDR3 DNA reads TGTGCCAGCAGTTCCCGCGGGTGGGGTGAGCAGTTCTTC.

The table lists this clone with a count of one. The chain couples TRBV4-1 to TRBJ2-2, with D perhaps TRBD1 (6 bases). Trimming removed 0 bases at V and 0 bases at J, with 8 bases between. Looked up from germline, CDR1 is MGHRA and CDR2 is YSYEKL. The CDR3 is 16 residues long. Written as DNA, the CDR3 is TGCGCCAGCAGCCAAGACTGGGGGCCGAACACCGGGGAGCTGTTTTTT. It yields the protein CASSQDWGPNTGELFF.

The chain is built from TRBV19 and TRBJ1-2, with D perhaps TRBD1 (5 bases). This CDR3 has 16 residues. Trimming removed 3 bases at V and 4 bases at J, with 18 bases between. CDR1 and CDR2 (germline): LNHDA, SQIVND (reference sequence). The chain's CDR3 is CASSIGGGTIVYGYTF. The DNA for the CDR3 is TGTGCCAGTAGTATTGGGGGAGGGACCATAGTCTATGGCTACACCTTC.

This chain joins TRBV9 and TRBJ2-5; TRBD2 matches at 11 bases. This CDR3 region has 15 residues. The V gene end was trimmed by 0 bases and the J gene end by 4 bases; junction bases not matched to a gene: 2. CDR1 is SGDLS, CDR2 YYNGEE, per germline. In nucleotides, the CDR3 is TGTGCCAGCAGCGTAGGGCTAGCGGGGGGAGAGACCCAGTACTTC. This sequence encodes CASSVGLAGGETQYF.

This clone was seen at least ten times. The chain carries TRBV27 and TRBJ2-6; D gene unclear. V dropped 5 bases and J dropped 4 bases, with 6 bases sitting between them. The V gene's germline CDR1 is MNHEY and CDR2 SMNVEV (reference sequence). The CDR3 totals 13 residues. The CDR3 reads CASSPVGANVLTF. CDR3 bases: TGTGCCAGCAGTCCCGTAGGGGCCAACGTCCTGACTTTC.

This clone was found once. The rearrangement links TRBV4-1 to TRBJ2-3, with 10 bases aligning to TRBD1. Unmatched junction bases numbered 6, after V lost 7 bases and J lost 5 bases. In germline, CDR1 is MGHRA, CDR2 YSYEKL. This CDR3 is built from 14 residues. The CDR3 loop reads CASKGTGVEDTQYF. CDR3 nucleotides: TGCGCCAGCAAGGGGACAGGGGTTGAAGATACGCAGTATTTT.

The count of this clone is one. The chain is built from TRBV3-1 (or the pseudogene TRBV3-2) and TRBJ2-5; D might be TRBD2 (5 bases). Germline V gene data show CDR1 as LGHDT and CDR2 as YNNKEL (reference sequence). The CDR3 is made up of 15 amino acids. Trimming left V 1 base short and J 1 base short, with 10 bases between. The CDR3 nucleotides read TGTGCCAGCAGCCAAGGAAACGGGGTCCAAGAGACCCAGTACTTC. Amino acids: CASSQGNGVQETQYF.

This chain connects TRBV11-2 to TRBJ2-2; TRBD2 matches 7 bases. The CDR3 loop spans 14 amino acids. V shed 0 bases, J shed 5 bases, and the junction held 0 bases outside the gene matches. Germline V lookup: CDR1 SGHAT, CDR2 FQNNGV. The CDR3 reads CASSLELATGELFF. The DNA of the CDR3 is TGTGCCAGCAGCTTAGAACTAGCGACCGGGGAGCTGTTTTTT.

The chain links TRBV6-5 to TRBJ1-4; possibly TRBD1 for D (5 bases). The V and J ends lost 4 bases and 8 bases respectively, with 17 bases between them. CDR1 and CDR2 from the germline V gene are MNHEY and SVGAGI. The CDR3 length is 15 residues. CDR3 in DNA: TGTGCCAGCAGTTCCGGTGCAGGGTATCGGGAAAAACTGTTTTTT. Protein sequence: CASSSGAGYREKLFF.

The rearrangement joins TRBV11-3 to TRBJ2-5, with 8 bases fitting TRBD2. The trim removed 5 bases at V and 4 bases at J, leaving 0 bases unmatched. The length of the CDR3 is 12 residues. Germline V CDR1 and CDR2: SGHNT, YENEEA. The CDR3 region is CASSREGETQYF. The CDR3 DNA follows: TGTGCCAGCAGCCGGGAGGGAGAGACCCAGTACTTC. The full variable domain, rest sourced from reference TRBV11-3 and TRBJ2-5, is EAGVVQSPRYKIIEKKQPVAFWCNPISGHNTLYWYLQNLGQGPELLIRYENEEAVDDSQLPKDRFSAERLKGVDSTLKIQPAELGDSAVYLCASSREGETQYFGPGTRLLVL.